A single sample gave rise to the 24 T cell receptor beta chains below, sequenced in a study of blood T cell repertoires in COVID-19. Profiling relied on immunoSEQ multiplex PCR, and the TCRdb table lists in-frame clones only, not all of them. The table lists hundreds of thousands of clones, approximately 83% of them singletons. The sequencing sample was made of peripheral blood. The receptors originated from a woman in her thirties who had recovered from COVID-19.

This chain uses TRBV4-1 with TRBJ2-3; 10 bases fit TRBD2. The length of the CDR3 is 19 residues. The germline V gene encodes CDR1 MGHRA and CDR2 YSYEKL. V gave up 5 bases and J gave up 0 bases; unmatched junction bases: 14. The CDR3 protein is CASSSLVASGRVSTDTQYF. The CDR3 DNA reads as TGCGCCAGCAGCTCCCTCGTGGCTAGCGGGAGAGTGAGCACAGATACGCAGTATTTT.

The chain joins TRBV29-1 to TRBJ2-1; 9 bases match TRBD1. From germline, CDR1 is SQVTM and CDR2 ANQGSEA. V was pared by 6 bases and J by 1 base, with 4 bases of the junction left unmatched. This CDR3 comprises 14 residues. CDR3 amino acids: CSVDRGTSYNEQFF. The DNA for the CDR3 is TGCAGCGTGGACAGGGGAACTTCCTACAATGAGCAGTTCTTC.

In this sample, this clone turned up once. The chain combines TRBV9 with TRBJ2-1, with TRBD1 as a possible D gene (6 bases). V was pared by 4 bases and J by 2 bases, with 10 bases between. The CDR3 totals 14 residues. The germline V gene has CDR1 SGDLS and CDR2 YYNGEE. The DNA of the CDR3 is TGTGCCAGCAGCCTACAGGGTACCTACAATGAGCAGTTCTTC. This gives the protein CASSLQGTYNEQFF.

V usage is TRBV5-6 and J usage is TRBJ1-1; 7 nucleotides align to TRBD1. This CDR3 is 14 amino acids long. Germline V gene sequence: CDR1 SGHDT, CDR2 YYEEEE. The J segment lost 3 bases and the V segment lost 4 bases, leaving 6 bases of the junction unmatched. The CDR3 sequence is CASSATGSYTEAFF. The CDR3 DNA reads as TGTGCCAGCAGCGCGACAGGGTCATACACTGAAGCTTTCTTT. Together with reference TRBV5-6 and TRBJ1-1, the CDR3 gives the full variable domain: DAGVTQSPTHLIKTRGQQVTLRCSPKSGHDTVSWYQQALGQGPQFIFQYYEEEERQRGNFPDRFSGHQFPNYSSELNVNALLLGDSALYLCASSATGSYTEAFFGQGTRLTVV.

This clone has just a few counts. The J gene is TRBJ1-2, the V gene TRBV7-3; 10 bases map to TRBD1. The CDR3 loop spans 13 amino acids. From germline, CDR1 is SGHTA and CDR2 FQGTGA. The junction had 4 bases not matched to a gene; V was cut back by 4 bases and J by 8 bases. CDR3 in amino acids: CASSSSTGGGYTF. The CDR3 DNA reads as TGTGCCAGCAGCTCTTCGACAGGGGGCGGCTACACCTTC.

The chain is built from TRBV6-5 and TRBJ1-2; possible D gene TRBD1, 5 bases. CDR1 and CDR2 from the germline V gene are MNHEY and SVGAGI. V lost 6 bases and J 5 bases, leaving 16 bases between the germline ends. This CDR3 spans 14 amino acids. CDR3 sequence: CASSLKDSGYGYTF. The CDR3 DNA reads TGTGCCAGCAGCCTTAAAGACAGTGGGTATGGCTACACCTTC.

The chain carries TRBV7-8 and TRBJ2-7; the match to TRBD2 covers 7 bases. There are 15 residues in the CDR3. Trimming took 3 bases from V and 2 from J; bases not matched to a gene: 7. Germline CDR1 is SGHVS and CDR2 is FQNEAQ. The CDR3 sequence is CASSFGWEGAYEQYF. The CDR3 DNA reads TGTGCCAGCAGCTTCGGTTGGGAGGGCGCCTACGAGCAGTACTTC.

V gene TRBV4-1 combines with J gene TRBJ1-5; D remains ambiguous. The V gene lost 4 bases and the J gene lost 0 bases, with 13 bases spanning the gap. CDR3 size: 16 residues. Germline loops: CDR1 MGHRA, CDR2 YSYEKL. CDR3 sequence (DNA): TGCGCCAGCAGCCCTAAGCCACCGAATAGCAATCAGCCCCAGCATTTT. Translating gives CASSPKPPNSNQPQHF.

The chain couples TRBV4-1 to TRBJ2-7; TRBD1 matches at 7 bases. The CDR3 has 15 residues. The V segment lost 0 bases and the J segment 3 bases; nucleotides outside the gene matches: 5. CDR1 and CDR2 (germline): MGHRA, YSYEKL. Here the CDR3 DNA reads TGCGCCAGCAGCCAAGAGGACAGGACCGGCTACGAGCAGTACTTC. As protein: CASSQEDRTGYEQYF.

V usage is TRBV28 and J usage is TRBJ1-2; 11 bases are a match to TRBD1. Germline V gene lookup returns CDR1 MDHEN and CDR2 SYDVKM. V gave up 7 bases and J gave up 8 bases; unmatched junction bases: 12. This CDR3 comprises 15 residues. The CDR3 nucleotides are TGTGCCAGCACCGGGGGTGAGGACAGGGGGCTGGGCTACACCTTC. It codes for CASTGGEDRGLGYTF.

V is TRBV3-1 (or the pseudogene TRBV3-2) and J is TRBJ1-1; tentative D call: TRBD1 (5 bases). Germline values: CDR1 LGHDT, CDR2 YNNKEL (reference sequence). The CDR3 has 16 residues. The ends were cut back, 1 base at V and 1 base at J, with 13 bases in the middle. CDR3 bases: TGTGCCAGCAGCCAAGCGGTCCTGCAGGGGAACACTGAAGCTTTCTTT. It codes for CASSQAVLQGNTEAFF.

The rearrangement uses TRBV10-3 and TRBJ1-3; a weak D match, TRBD1 (5 bases). V dropped 7 bases and J dropped 2 bases, with 9 bases sitting between them. The CDR3 loop spans 13 amino acids. The V gene's germline CDR1 is ENHRY and CDR2 SYGVKD. The CDR3 coding sequence is TGTGCCATCAAAGCAGGGACTGGAAACACCATATATTTT. This sequence encodes CAIKAGTGNTIYF.

J is TRBJ1-6 and V is TRBV4-3, with a possible D match to TRBD1 (5 bases). Germline V gene lookup returns CDR1 LGHNA and CDR2 YSLEER. The CDR3 is made up of 14 amino acids. The germline V and J ends were trimmed by 0 bases and 14 bases, with 14 bases remaining between them. CDR3 DNA: TGCGCCAGCAGCCAAGATATCGGGGGTTTAGCCCTCCACTTT. It is translated as CASSQDIGGLALHF.

A word on this clone: Other DNA sequences within the sample encode an identical CDR3. The V gene is TRBV3-1 (or the pseudogene TRBV3-2), the J gene TRBJ1-5; TRBD1 might be the D (5 bases). This CDR3 spans 13 amino acids. V was cut by 0 bases and J by 5 bases, with 5 bases left in between. From germline, CDR1 is LGHDT and CDR2 YNNKEL (reference sequence). Here the CDR3 DNA reads TGTGCCAGCAGCCAAGACAGGGATCAGCCCCAGCATTTT. This encodes CASSQDRDQPQHF.

The rearrangement uses TRBV25-1 and TRBJ2-3, with 10 bases that match TRBD2. V shed 5 bases, J shed 0 bases, and the junction held 5 bases outside the gene matches. This CDR3 contains 16 residues. Per the germline V gene, CDR1 is MGHDK and CDR2 is SYGVNS. The CDR3 DNA sequence: TGTGCCAGCAGTAAGTCTAGCGGGGGAAGCACAGATACGCAGTATTTT. Its protein product is CASSKSSGGSTDTQYF.

This clone showed up just once. The V gene is TRBV5-1, the J gene TRBJ2-5; 7 nucleotides agree with TRBD2. The CDR3 extends over 15 amino acids. The V gene end was trimmed by 1 base and the J gene end by 3 bases; junction bases not matched to a gene: 6. The V gene's germline CDR1 is SGHRS and CDR2 YFSETQ. DNA of the CDR3: TGCGCCAGCAGCTTGAACGGTCTAGCGGAAGAGACCCAGTACTTC. Its protein is CASSLNGLAEETQYF.

The V gene is TRBV7-2, the J gene TRBJ2-1, with D maybe TRBD2 (5 bases). The CDR3 contains 15 residues. V lost 5 bases and J 0 bases, leaving 11 bases between the germline ends. CDR1 SGHTA and CDR2 FQGNSA come from the germline V gene. CDR3 sequence (DNA): TGTGCCAGCAGCCAGACTACCAACTCCTACAATGAGCAGTTCTTC. Residues: CASSQTTNSYNEQFF.

This chain connects TRBV29-1 to TRBJ2-3; the D gene is possibly TRBD2 (6 bases). This CDR3 region has 13 residues. Germline V lookup: CDR1 SQVTM, CDR2 ANQGSEA. Trimming took off 4 bases at V and 4 bases at J, with 12 bases between the two ends. CDR3 nucleotide sequence: TGCAGCGTTGGGGGAGGCCAACCAGATACGCAGTATTTT. Amino acids: CSVGGGQPDTQYF.

This sequence joins TRBV6-5 and TRBJ1-2; D is unresolved. V was cut by 7 bases and J by 2 bases, with 14 bases left in between. This CDR3 has 14 residues. Germline loops: CDR1 MNHEY, CDR2 SVGAGI. The CDR3 region has the DNA TGTGCCAGCACCACCCGAACGGGAAACTATGGCTACACCTTC. Translating gives CASTTRTGNYGYTF.

The chain links TRBV2 to TRBJ2-3, with TRBD2 matching over 7 bases. The germline gives CDR1 SNHLY, CDR2 FYNNEI. The CDR3 length is 15 residues. Unmatched junction bases numbered 6, after V lost 4 bases and J lost 2 bases. CDR3 in DNA: TGTGCCAGCAGTGCAGGAGGGAGGGACACAGATACGCAGTATTTT. This translates into CASSAGGRDTDTQYF. Combining the CDR3 with reference TRBV2 and TRBJ2-3 gives the whole variable domain EPEVTQTPSHQVTQMGQEVILRCVPISNHLYFYWYRQILGQKVEFLVSFYNNEISEKSEIFDDQFSVERPDGSNFTLKIRSTKLEDSAMYFCASSAGGRDTDTQYFGPGTRLTVL.

The chain uses TRBV6-6 and TRBJ2-7; TRBD1 might be the D (6 bases). The CDR3 is 13 amino acids. V gave up 7 bases and J gave up 1 base, with 11 bases separating them. Germline CDR1 is MNHNY and CDR2 is SVGAGI (reference sequence). The CDR3 DNA sequence: TGTGCCAGCAAAAGGGGGATTTCCTACGAGCAGTACTTC. This sequence encodes CASKRGISYEQYF.

The chain joins TRBV19 to TRBJ2-1; a weak D match, TRBD2 (7 bases). Trimming cost V 7 bases and J 6 bases, with 19 bases left between them. Per germline, CDR1 LNHDA and CDR2 SQIVND (reference sequence). This CDR3 has 15 residues. For the CDR3, the DNA is TGTGCCAGTACCCCGGGGGGCGGGATCTTCAATGAGCAGTTCTTC. Amino acids: CASTPGGGIFNEQFF.

V gene TRBV3-1 (or the pseudogene TRBV3-2) combines with J gene TRBJ2-5; 7 bases map to TRBD2. Trimming cost V 2 bases and J 3 bases; bases outside gene matches: 3. Germline-derived CDR1 and CDR2 are LGHDT and YNNKEL (reference sequence). The CDR3 runs 14 residues. CDR3 sequence (DNA): TGTGCCAGCAGCCAATTTGCGGGGGAAGAGACCCAGTACTTC. Translated, it gives CASSQFAGEETQYF.

As concerns this clone: Other DNA variants within this sample encode the same CDR3. The chain is built from TRBV5-6 and TRBJ1-4; TRBD1 aligns across 7 bases. CDR3 length: 13 amino acids. Unmatched junction bases numbered 2, after V lost 1 base and J lost 8 bases. CDR1 is SGHDT and CDR2 is YYEEEE in the germline V gene. For the CDR3, the DNA is TGTGCCAGCAGCTTGAGGACAGGCGAAAAACTGTTTTTT. This gives the protein CASSLRTGEKLFF.